Listed here is a single T cell receptor beta chain. This sample was included in a study of blood T cell repertoires in COVID-19. Across the whole study: Samples came from the United States, Italy and Spain, spanning acute and convalescent COVID-19.

The CDR3 has 14 amino acids. Germline V gives CDR1 SGDLS, CDR2 YYNGEE. V dropped 3 bases and J dropped 8; count of bases not matched to a gene: 5. The data were produced by immunoSEQ multiplex PCR, yet TCRdb's version contains in-frame clones alone and is incomplete. Of about 230,000 clones listed, over 80% are singletons. The rearrangement links TRBV9 to TRBJ2-1, with 10 bases fitting TRBD1. The source of this sequence is a man aged 25 to 40 with COVID-19, enrolled during active disease. The material sequenced was peripheral blood. CDR3 bases: TGTGCCAGCAGCGGACAGGGGGCGCCCCATGAGCAGTTCTTC. Translation gives CASSGQGAPHEQFF. Full variable domain (missing parts from reference TRBV9 and TRBJ2-1): DSGVTQTPKHLITATGQRVTLRCSPRSGDLSVYWYQQSLDQGLQFLIQYYNGEERAKGNILERFSAQQFPDLHSELNLSSLELGDSALYFCASSGQGAPHEQFFGPGTRLTVL.